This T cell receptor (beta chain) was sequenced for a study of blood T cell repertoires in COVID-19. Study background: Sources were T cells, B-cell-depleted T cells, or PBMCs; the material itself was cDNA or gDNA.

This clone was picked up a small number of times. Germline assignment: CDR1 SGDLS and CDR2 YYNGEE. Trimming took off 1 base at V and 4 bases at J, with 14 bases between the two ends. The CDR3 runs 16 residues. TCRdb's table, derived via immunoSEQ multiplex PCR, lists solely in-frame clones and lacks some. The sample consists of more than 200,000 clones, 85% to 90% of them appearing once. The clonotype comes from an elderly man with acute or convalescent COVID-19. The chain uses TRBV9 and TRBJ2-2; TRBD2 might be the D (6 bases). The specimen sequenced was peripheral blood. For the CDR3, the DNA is TGTGCCAGCAGCGTAAGAGAACTAGCCGGCACCGGGGAGCTGTTTTTT. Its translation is CASSVRELAGTGELFF.